The table lists the clone carrying this TCR beta chain with many counts. This sample was taken from a study of low-dose radiotherapy and immunotherapy resistance in tumors. Background on the study: The schedule for Cohort 2 used 1 Gy per fraction every two weeks, which added up to 13 Gy over 26 weeks.

With TRAV- and TRBV-specific primers, first-strand cDNA was made, covering the alpha and beta chains. Amplification of TCRs used a constant-region primer and V-primer adapter for roughly 20 PCR cycles. Each CDR3 protein is one row after TCRdb ran MiXCR on the reads. In the table there are about 82,000 distinct CDR3 sequences, approximately 17% of which are singletons. The germline V gene has CDR1 SGDLS and CDR2 YYNGEE. The ends were cut back, 4 bases at V and 1 base at J, with 14 bases in the middle. The CDR3 has 15 residues. Described time point: before trial treatment. Every donor's regimen consisted of nivolumab, ipilimumab, aspirin, low-dose cyclophosphamide and low-dose radiotherapy.

The TCR comes from a male donor with prostate cancer. The sequences come from PBMCs, collected before treatment. The gene calls are TRBV9 and TRBJ1-1, with no clear D. For the CDR3, the DNA is TGTGCCAGCAGCCCGACGGGGTCGGGGAACACTGAAGCTTTCTTT. Protein sequence: CASSPTGSGNTEAFF.